This entry describes one TCR beta chain. Its binding antigen is unknown. One base away there is no much larger clone; base qualities are not given. TCRbeta CDR3 regions were amplified from genomic DNA using the immunoSEQ Assay, a bias-controlled multiplex PCR. In the authors' own workflow: The number of nucleated cells in each sample was estimated from the amplification of reference gene primers within the assay. To quantify the absolute abundance of each unique TCRbeta CDR3 rearrangement, sequence reads were collapsed and filtered. Productive Simpson clonality was computed per sample as the square root of Simpson's diversity index over productive rearrangements. TCRdb took this table from immuneACCESS and kept in-frame rearrangements with V and J called. Such tables lack part of the clones; where checked against another copy, unresolved V genes explain under half of the gap, and the rest is unexplained. Clonal size and the V and J genes are those of that table, whereas D and trimming came from the DNA. Across this sample there are around 250,000 clones, with around four fifths seen only once. Jointly, the top ten make up under 2% of the sample.

V is shortened by 0 bases, J by 2 bases, and the region joining them spans 16 bases. The CDR3, from cysteine to phenylalanine, totals 17 residues. The retained sequence is limited to the CDR3, 51 bases, with the frame set at the first base. Per the germline V gene, LGHNA is the CDR1 and YNFKEQ is the CDR2. This sample was taken from a study of blood T cell repertoires in COVID-19 (TCRdb year 2020). In terms of the full investigation: Samples covering the acute and convalescent phases of COVID-19 were provided by collaborators in the United States, Italy and Spain. The prospective study material was composed of cDNA or gDNA derived from T cells, B-cell-depleted T cells, or PBMCs. Deeply sampled blood TCRbeta repertoires from subjects exposed to, actively infected with, or recovered from COVID-19 were included in the dataset. The repertoires were released in a freely available public database intended as a resource for research on the immune response to SARS-CoV-2. Samples came from the ongoing ImmuneRACE study (first 160 participants) plus 1,254 subjects from 6 global collaborators. Sample metadata almost always included a de-identified subject ID, COVID-19 status, age in years and sex. Where available, HLA class I and class II types were taken from metadata supplied by the sample provider and were not determined by assay-based typing. Study-wide findings and limitations: How much clinical and demographic metadata was included differed by source and by participant, and the metadata was provided uncurated.

Whole blood was collected in K2EDTA tubes by collaborating institutions according to the institutions' own protocols. Collaborator samples were shipped for TCRbeta analysis as frozen whole blood, isolated PBMCs, or DNA extracted from either sample type. This TCR was recovered from a woman over 75 with acute or convalescent COVID-19. In this chain, TRBV4-2 is recombined with TRBJ1-2, and TRBD1 may be the D gene, going by 6 matching bases. The specimen was peripheral blood. The DNA sequence is TGTGCCAGCAGCCAAGAGGTGGGGGGGGCGTCCAACTATGGCTACACCTTC. It is translated as CASSQEVGGASNYGYTF.